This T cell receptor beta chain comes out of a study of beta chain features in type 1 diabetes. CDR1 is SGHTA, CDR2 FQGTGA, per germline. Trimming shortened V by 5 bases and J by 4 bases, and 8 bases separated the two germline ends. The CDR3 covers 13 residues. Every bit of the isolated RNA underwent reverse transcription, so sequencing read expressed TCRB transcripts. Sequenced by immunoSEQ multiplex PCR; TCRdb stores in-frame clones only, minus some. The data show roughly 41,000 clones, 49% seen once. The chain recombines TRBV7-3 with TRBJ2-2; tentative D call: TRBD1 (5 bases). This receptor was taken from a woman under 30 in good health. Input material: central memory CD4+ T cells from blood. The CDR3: CASSRQGTGELFF. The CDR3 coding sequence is TGTGCCAGCAGCCGTCAGGGCACCGGGGAGCTGTTTTTT.